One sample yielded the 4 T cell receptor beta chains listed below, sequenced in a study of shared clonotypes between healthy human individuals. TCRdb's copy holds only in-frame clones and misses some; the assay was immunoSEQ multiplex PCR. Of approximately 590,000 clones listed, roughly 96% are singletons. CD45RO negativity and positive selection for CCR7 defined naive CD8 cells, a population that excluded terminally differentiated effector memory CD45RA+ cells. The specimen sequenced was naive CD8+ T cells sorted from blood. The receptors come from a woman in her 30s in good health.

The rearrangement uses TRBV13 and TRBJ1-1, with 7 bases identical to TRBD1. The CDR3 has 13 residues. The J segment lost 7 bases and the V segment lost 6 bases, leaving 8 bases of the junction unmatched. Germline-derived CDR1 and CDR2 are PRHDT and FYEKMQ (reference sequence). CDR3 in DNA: TGTGCCAGCAGGGGACAGAGAACAAGTGAAGCTTTCTTT. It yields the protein CASRGQRTSEAFF.

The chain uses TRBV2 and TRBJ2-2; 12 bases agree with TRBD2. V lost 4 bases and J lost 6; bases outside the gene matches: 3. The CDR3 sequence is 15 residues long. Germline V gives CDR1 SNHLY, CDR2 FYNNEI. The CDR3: CASSVTSGGAGELFF. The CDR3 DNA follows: TGTGCCAGCAGTGTGACTAGCGGGGGAGCCGGGGAGCTGTTTTTT.

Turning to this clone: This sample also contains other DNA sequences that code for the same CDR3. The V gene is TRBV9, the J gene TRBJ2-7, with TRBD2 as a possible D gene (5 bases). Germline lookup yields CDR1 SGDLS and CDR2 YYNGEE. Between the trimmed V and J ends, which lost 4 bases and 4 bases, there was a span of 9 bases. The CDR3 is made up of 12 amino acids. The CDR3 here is CASSPGGYEQYF. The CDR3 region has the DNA TGTGCCAGCAGCCCCGGAGGATACGAGCAGTACTTC.

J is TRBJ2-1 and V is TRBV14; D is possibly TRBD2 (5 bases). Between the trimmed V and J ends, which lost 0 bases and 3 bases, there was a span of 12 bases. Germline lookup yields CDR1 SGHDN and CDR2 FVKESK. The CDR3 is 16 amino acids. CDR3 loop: CASSQEGVIGYNEQFF. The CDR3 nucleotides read TGTGCCAGCAGCCAAGAGGGAGTAATCGGCTACAATGAGCAGTTCTTC.